The clone carrying this T cell receptor beta chain showed up many times. What it binds is unknown. The sample is drawn from a study of identical twins. Study-wide results and caveats: Researchers reported weaker excess twin sharing in beta out-of-frame sequences. Memory repertoires showed no such pattern, whereas abundant cord blood beta clonotypes carried fewer insertions. Sequences that were out-of-frame, alpha and twin-shared displayed an excess of low generation probability.

A single record per CDR3 protein comes from TCRdb applying MiXCR to the 5' RACE reads. The sample shows approximately 220,000 distinct CDR3 sequences, around 8.1% of them seen only once. Trimming left V 5 bases short and J 0 bases short, with 18 bases between. CDR3 size: 16 residues. Per germline, CDR1 SGHRS and CDR2 YFSETQ. These data are also associated with another study on yellow fever vaccine responses in identical twins.

The rearrangement links TRBV5-1 to TRBJ2-7; D possibly corresponds to TRBD2 (5 bases). This receptor was identified in a woman between 18 and 29 years old in good health. Input material: memory (CD45RO+) T cells sorted from blood. The CDR3 loop is CASRYIQSGSSYEQYF. For the CDR3, the DNA is TGCGCCAGCAGATATATACAGTCGGGGAGCTCCTACGAGCAGTACTTC.